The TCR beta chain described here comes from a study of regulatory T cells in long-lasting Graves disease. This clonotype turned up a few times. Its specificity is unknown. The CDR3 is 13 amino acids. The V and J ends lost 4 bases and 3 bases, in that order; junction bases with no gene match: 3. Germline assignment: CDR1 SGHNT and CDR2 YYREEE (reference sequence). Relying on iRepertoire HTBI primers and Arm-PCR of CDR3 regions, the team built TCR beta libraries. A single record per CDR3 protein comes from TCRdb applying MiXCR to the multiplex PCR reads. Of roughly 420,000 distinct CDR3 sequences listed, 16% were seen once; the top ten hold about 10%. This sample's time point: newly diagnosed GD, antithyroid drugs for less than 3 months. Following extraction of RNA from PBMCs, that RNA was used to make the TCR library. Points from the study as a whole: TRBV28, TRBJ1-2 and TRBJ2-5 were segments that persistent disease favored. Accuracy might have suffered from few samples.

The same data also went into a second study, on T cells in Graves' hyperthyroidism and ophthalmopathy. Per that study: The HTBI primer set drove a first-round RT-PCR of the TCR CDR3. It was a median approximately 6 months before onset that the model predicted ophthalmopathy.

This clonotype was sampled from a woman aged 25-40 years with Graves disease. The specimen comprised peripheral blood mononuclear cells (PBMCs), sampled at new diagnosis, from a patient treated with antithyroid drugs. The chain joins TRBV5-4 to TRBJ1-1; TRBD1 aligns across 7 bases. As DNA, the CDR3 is TGTGCCAGCAGCGCGGGGACAGACACTGAAGCTTTCTTT. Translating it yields CASSAGTDTEAFF.